A selection of T cell receptor beta chains follows, all from one sample in a study of shared clonotypes between healthy human individuals. Assay used: immunoSEQ multiplex PCR; TCRdb lists only in-frame clones, some missing. The sample includes under 1,900,000 clones, 98% of them seen just once. Sequences were obtained from naive CD4+ T cells sorted from blood. The receptors stem from a man aged 30 to 45 in good health. CDR3s include the opening cysteine and the closing phenylalanine or tryptophan. A D gene is named only where the DNA matches it firmly. Only part of the rows carry a size: once, few, many, or a class if the clone is expanded.

abundance: -
d_gene: -
v_gene: TRBV7-9
j_gene: TRBJ1-2
CDR3nt: TGTGCCAGCAGCTTAGACGGGACACGAGCTAACTATGGCTACACCTTC
CDR3aa: CASSLDGTRANYGYTF

abundance: once
d_gene: -
v_gene: TRBV18
j_gene: TRBJ2-7
CDR3nt: TGTGCCAGCTCACCACCGGGACCCCTGAGCGGTGAGCAGTACTTC
CDR3aa: CASSPPGPLSGEQYF

abundance: -
d_gene: TRBD2
v_gene: TRBV11-3
j_gene: TRBJ2-7
CDR3nt: TGTGCCAGCAGCTTCTGGACTAGCGGGAAGGACTCCTACGAGCAGTACTTC
CDR3aa: CASSFWTSGKDSYEQYF

abundance: -
d_gene: TRBD1
v_gene: TRBV15
j_gene: TRBJ2-7
CDR3nt: TGTGCCACCAGCATGGGGGACAGGCCGGTATACGAGCAGTACTTC
CDR3aa: CATSMGDRPVYEQYF

abundance: -
d_gene: TRBD2
v_gene: TRBV7-2
j_gene: TRBJ2-1
CDR3nt: TGTGCCAGCAGCTTAGGTGGTAGGACTAGCGGGGGAGAGCAGTTCTTC
CDR3aa: CASSLGGRTSGGEQFF

abundance: once
d_gene: -
v_gene: TRBV4-2
j_gene: TRBJ1-5
CDR3nt: TGTGCCAGCAGCCAAGAGAGGGGGGATCAGCCCCAGCATTTT
CDR3aa: CASSQERGDQPQHF

abundance: -
d_gene: TRBD1
v_gene: TRBV5-6
j_gene: TRBJ1-2
CDR3nt: TGTGCCAGCAACGTGAGAGGGGGCTCTGGCTACACCTTC
CDR3aa: CASNVRGGSGYTF

abundance: -
d_gene: -
v_gene: TRBV4-1
j_gene: TRBJ1-2
CDR3nt: TGCGCCAGCAGCCAAGAGTCCAACCAATATGGCTACACCTTC
CDR3aa: CASSQESNQYGYTF

abundance: -
d_gene: -
v_gene: TRBV6-4
j_gene: TRBJ2-1
CDR3nt: TGTGCCAGCAGTGAATCGATGGGGGTAGGAGATGAGCAGTTCTTC
CDR3aa: CASSESMGVGDEQFF

abundance: -
d_gene: TRBD1
v_gene: TRBV7-9
j_gene: TRBJ1-1
CDR3nt: TGTGCCAGCAGCCCACGGACAGGGGGCGACACTGAAGCTTTCTTT
CDR3aa: CASSPRTGGDTEAFF

abundance: -
d_gene: -
v_gene: TRBV25-1
j_gene: TRBJ2-2
CDR3nt: TGTGCCACGGGGAACTCCGGGGAGCTGTTTTTT
CDR3aa: CATGNSGELFF

abundance: -
d_gene: TRBD2
v_gene: TRBV2
j_gene: TRBJ2-1
CDR3nt: TGTGCCAGCAGTGTATTAGCGGGATCCTACAATGAGCAGTTCTTC
CDR3aa: CASSVLAGSYNEQFF

abundance: -
d_gene: -
v_gene: TRBV5-5
j_gene: TRBJ2-1
CDR3nt: TGTGCCAGCAGCTTGGATGGGATCCATGAGCAGTTCTTC
CDR3aa: CASSLDGIHEQFF

abundance: -
d_gene: -
v_gene: TRBV15
j_gene: TRBJ2-7
CDR3nt: TGTGCCACCAGCACACGACTGGGAATCGGGTCCTACGAGCAGTACTTC
CDR3aa: CATSTRLGIGSYEQYF

abundance: -
d_gene: -
v_gene: TRBV10-3
j_gene: TRBJ2-1
CDR3nt: TGTGCCATCAGAGAAGGGGCGGGAGAGCAGTTCTTC
CDR3aa: CAIREGAGEQFF

abundance: -
d_gene: -
v_gene: TRBV9
j_gene: TRBJ2-1
CDR3nt: TGTGCCAGCAGCCCCCACCTAGGAGGTTTAGGGTACAATGAGCAGTTCTTC
CDR3aa: CASSPHLGGLGYNEQFF

abundance: -
d_gene: TRBD2
v_gene: TRBV11-3
j_gene: TRBJ2-1
CDR3nt: TGTGCCAGCAGCGGACTAGCGGGAGGCAATGAGCAGTTCTTC
CDR3aa: CASSGLAGGNEQFF

abundance: once
d_gene: TRBD2
v_gene: TRBV13
j_gene: TRBJ2-1
CDR3nt: TGTGCCAGCAGCTTACGGGCGGGAGGCTCCTACAATGAGCAGTTCTTC
CDR3aa: CASSLRAGGSYNEQFF

abundance: once
d_gene: -
v_gene: TRBV5-1
j_gene: TRBJ1-2
CDR3nt: TGCGCCAGCAGCTTGTTTAGTTTAGGTAACTATGGCTACACCTTC
CDR3aa: CASSLFSLGNYGYTF

abundance: -
d_gene: TRBD2
v_gene: TRBV28
j_gene: TRBJ2-1
CDR3nt: TGTGCCAGCAGTTGTATAAGGGGACTAGCGGGAGGTTGCCCCTACAATGAGCAGTTCTTC
CDR3aa: CASSCIRGLAGGCPYNEQFF

abundance: -
d_gene: -
v_gene: TRBV5-1
j_gene: TRBJ1-3
CDR3nt: TGCGCCAGCAGCCCGAGGTGGCAGGGCGAAGACACCATATATTTT
CDR3aa: CASSPRWQGEDTIYF

abundance: -
d_gene: -
v_gene: TRBV5-1
j_gene: TRBJ2-1
CDR3nt: TGCGCCAGCAGCTCGCCCCTCTCGCGTTCGGGGGCCTACAATGAGCAGTTCTTC
CDR3aa: CASSSPLSRSGAYNEQFF

abundance: -
d_gene: -
v_gene: TRBV4-3
j_gene: TRBJ2-1
CDR3nt: TGCGCCAGCAGCCAAGATCCCAATTCCGCTGAGCAGTTCTTC
CDR3aa: CASSQDPNSAEQFF

abundance: -
d_gene: -
v_gene: TRBV5-1
j_gene: TRBJ2-6
CDR3nt: TGCGCCAGCAGCTTTTCCCCGAGGTCTGGGGCCAACGTCCTGACTTTC
CDR3aa: CASSFSPRSGANVLTF

abundance: -
d_gene: -
v_gene: TRBV2
j_gene: TRBJ2-7
CDR3nt: TGTGCCAGCAGTGAAGTCGGGGGGCCCAACGAGCAGTACTTC
CDR3aa: CASSEVGGPNEQYF

abundance: -
d_gene: -
v_gene: TRBV27
j_gene: TRBJ2-7
CDR3nt: TGTGCCAGCAGCCCACGGATAGGGACCCCCTACGAGCAGTACTTC
CDR3aa: CASSPRIGTPYEQYF

abundance: -
d_gene: TRBD2
v_gene: TRBV7-2
j_gene: TRBJ2-3
CDR3nt: TGTGCCAGCAGCATTCAGCGGGGGTATCCCACAGATACGCAGTATTTT
CDR3aa: CASSIQRGYPTDTQYF

abundance: -
d_gene: TRBD1
v_gene: TRBV7-9
j_gene: TRBJ2-7
CDR3nt: TGTGCCAGCAGCCATTCCCCCACAATGGACAGGGACGAGCAGTACTTC
CDR3aa: CASSHSPTMDRDEQYF

abundance: -
d_gene: TRBD2
v_gene: TRBV5-1
j_gene: TRBJ2-3
CDR3nt: TGCGCCAGCAGCGATACTCGGACTAGCGGGCCTTTCACAGATACGCAGTATTTT
CDR3aa: CASSDTRTSGPFTDTQYF

abundance: -
d_gene: -
v_gene: TRBV5-1
j_gene: TRBJ1-2
CDR3nt: TGCGCCAGCAGCTTCGACAGGCCGGAAGGTGGCTACACCTTC
CDR3aa: CASSFDRPEGGYTF

abundance: -
d_gene: TRBD2
v_gene: TRBV9
j_gene: TRBJ2-1
CDR3nt: TGTGCCAGCAGCGTAGGCGGGGGAAACAATGAGCAGTTCTTC
CDR3aa: CASSVGGGNNEQFF

abundance: -
d_gene: -
v_gene: TRBV10-3
j_gene: TRBJ1-1
CDR3nt: TGTGCCATGCGCAGGGAGGTGAACACTGAAGCTTTCTTT
CDR3aa: CAMRREVNTEAFF

abundance: -
d_gene: -
v_gene: TRBV10-3
j_gene: TRBJ1-4
CDR3nt: TGTGCCATCCAGGGCGCTAATGAAAAACTGTTTTTT
CDR3aa: CAIQGANEKLFF

abundance: -
d_gene: -
v_gene: TRBV28
j_gene: TRBJ1-2
CDR3nt: TGTGCCAGCAGTTTCCCGACCGGTGGCTACACCTTC
CDR3aa: CASSFPTGGYTF

abundance: -
d_gene: -
v_gene: TRBV5-1
j_gene: TRBJ2-7
CDR3nt: TGCGCCAGCAGGCTGTCCGGGACTCAGTACGAGCAGTACTTC
CDR3aa: CASRLSGTQYEQYF

abundance: -
d_gene: -
v_gene: TRBV21-1
j_gene: TRBJ2-7
CDR3nt: TGTGCCAGCAGCAGGAGACAGGGTACCCCCTACGAGCAGTACTTC
CDR3aa: CASSRRQGTPYEQYF

abundance: -
d_gene: -
v_gene: TRBV9
j_gene: TRBJ1-3
CDR3nt: TGTGCCAGCAGCTCGACGGTTGGAAACACCATATATTTT
CDR3aa: CASSSTVGNTIYF

abundance: -
d_gene: -
v_gene: TRBV28
j_gene: TRBJ2-5
CDR3nt: TGTGCCAGCAGTCCACGAGAGACCCAGTACTTC
CDR3aa: CASSPRETQYF

abundance: -
d_gene: TRBD2
v_gene: TRBV5-4
j_gene: TRBJ2-5
CDR3nt: TGTGCCAGCAGCTTAGCGGGGCAACAAGAGACCCAGTACTTC
CDR3aa: CASSLAGQQETQYF

abundance: -
d_gene: TRBD1
v_gene: TRBV5-1
j_gene: TRBJ1-2
CDR3nt: TGCGCCAGCAGCCCCCCCGGGCGGGACAGGAGCAATAACTATGGCTACACCTTC
CDR3aa: CASSPPGRDRSNNYGYTF

abundance: -
d_gene: TRBD2
v_gene: TRBV5-6
j_gene: TRBJ2-3
CDR3nt: TGTGCCAGCAGCAGACTAGCGGGAGCGGGAGATACGCAGTATTTT
CDR3aa: CASSRLAGAGDTQYF

abundance: -
d_gene: TRBD1
v_gene: TRBV7-8
j_gene: TRBJ2-7
CDR3nt: TGTGCCAGCAGCTTAGGTCAGGGGGCCTACGAGCAGTACTTC
CDR3aa: CASSLGQGAYEQYF

abundance: -
d_gene: TRBD1
v_gene: TRBV19
j_gene: TRBJ2-7
CDR3nt: TGTGCCAGTAGTACAGGGACAGTATACTCCGAGCAGTACTTC
CDR3aa: CASSTGTVYSEQYF

abundance: -
d_gene: TRBD2
v_gene: TRBV29-1
j_gene: TRBJ2-1
CDR3nt: TGCAGCGTCACCCTAGGGACTAGCGCCAATGAGCAGTTCTTC
CDR3aa: CSVTLGTSANEQFF

abundance: -
d_gene: TRBD2
v_gene: TRBV10-3
j_gene: TRBJ2-7
CDR3nt: TGTGCCATCAGTGAGTCCCGCAGGCTAGCGGGAGGCGAGCAGTACTTC
CDR3aa: CAISESRRLAGGEQYF

abundance: -
d_gene: -
v_gene: TRBV5-1
j_gene: TRBJ2-3
CDR3nt: TGCGCCAGCAGCTTGGGTGTCGGCGGAGGTACGCAGTATTTT
CDR3aa: CASSLGVGGGTQYF

abundance: -
d_gene: TRBD1
v_gene: TRBV5-4
j_gene: TRBJ1-1
CDR3nt: TGTGCCAGCAGCCGCACGGGACAGCTTAACACTGAAGCTTTCTTT
CDR3aa: CASSRTGQLNTEAFF

abundance: -
d_gene: TRBD2
v_gene: TRBV7-9
j_gene: TRBJ2-1
CDR3nt: TGTGCCAGCAGCTTGGATGGGACTAGCGCTTACAATGAGCAGTTCTTC
CDR3aa: CASSLDGTSAYNEQFF

abundance: once
d_gene: -
v_gene: TRBV18
j_gene: TRBJ2-2
CDR3nt: TGTGCCAGCTCACCATCAAGCAGGGCTCGGACCGGGGAGCTGTTTTTT
CDR3aa: CASSPSSRARTGELFF

abundance: once
d_gene: TRBD1
v_gene: TRBV18
j_gene: TRBJ2-3
CDR3nt: TGTGCCAGCTCACCAAGCCTCGGGACAGTGCGGCCAGATACGCAGTATTTT
CDR3aa: CASSPSLGTVRPDTQYF

abundance: -
d_gene: TRBD2
v_gene: TRBV29-1
j_gene: TRBJ2-5
CDR3nt: TGCAGCGTGTGCTCCTGGGGACTAGCGGGAGAGATAGCCCAGTACTTC
CDR3aa: CSVCSWGLAGEIAQYF

abundance: -
d_gene: TRBD1
v_gene: TRBV25-1
j_gene: TRBJ2-2
CDR3nt: TGTGCCAGCAGTAATCGACAGGGCAACACCGGGGAGCTGTTTTTT
CDR3aa: CASSNRQGNTGELFF